The entry below describes one T cell receptor (beta chain). The sequenced patients had an expansion of CD8+CD57+ cells seen by flow cytometry. Every patient had severe acquired aplastic anemia. This sample is part of a study of CD8+CD57+ T cells in acquired aplastic anemia. Study information: Mean DNA quantity obtained from sorted CD4+ and CD8+ cells was 3 to 4 ug.

TCR beta VDJ and CDR3 were profiled, and genomic DNA was the template. TCRdb recomputed calls from the reads with MiXCR, one row per CDR3 protein. Here the sample spans 200,000 to 300,000 distinct CDR3 sequences, around 43% being singletons. Germline assignment: CDR1 SGHVS and CDR2 FQNEAQ. Trimming took off 1 base at V and 15 bases at J, with 10 bases between the two ends. This CDR3 comprises 12 residues. The chain employs TRBV7-8 and TRBJ1-6; D gene unclear. The sample was sorted CD4+, CD8+, or CD8+CD57+ T cells (not recorded which) from PBMCs. This clonotype was sampled from a human donor with aplastic anemia. CDR3 loop: CASSLDAWGLHF. The CDR3 nucleotides are TGTGCCAGCAGCTTAGATGCCTGGGGCCTCCACTTT.